One and the same sample provided the 10 T cell receptor beta chains below, sequenced in a study of blood T cells in healthy people across ages (dated by TCRdb to 2014 to 2015). Libraries were made using 5' RACE. These reads were obtained on an Illumina HiSeq 2500. A second PCR of 7 to 11 cycles was run with a J-beta primer mix and a sample-barcoded 5' primer. TCRdb trimmed the raw reads at Q25, called clones with MiXCR and kept productive beta chains. Every entry covers one CDR3 protein and lists the most common genes and DNA from its rows. In all, the sample holds roughly 570,000 distinct CDR3 sequences, and about 26% of those were seen once. The top ten hold approximately 17% of the sample. Sequences were obtained from blood. All receptors come from a woman in her sixties or seventies in good health.

The chain joins TRBV6-2 or TRBV6-3 to TRBJ1-1; 8 positions match TRBD1. The CDR3 covers 15 residues. The V and J ends lost 7 bases and 4 bases, in that order; junction bases with no gene match: 11. Germline V lookup: CDR1 MNHEY, CDR2 SVGEGT. CDR3 sequence: CASTRDRRRSTEAFF. CDR3 nucleotide sequence: TGTGCCAGCACAAGGGACAGGCGGAGGAGCACTGAAGCTTTCTTT.

This chain joins TRBV20-1 and TRBJ1-4; 9 positions agree with TRBD1. Looked up from germline, CDR1 is DFQATT and CDR2 is SNEGSKA (reference sequence). V shed 6 bases and J 7 bases; nucleotides not matched to a gene: 12. The CDR3 sequence is 15 residues long. This CDR3 is CSAKSHRGLSEKLFF. The CDR3 DNA follows: TGCAGTGCCAAATCCCACAGGGGGCTTAGTGAAAAACTGTTTTTT.

This sequence joins TRBV7-9 and TRBJ1-4, with 11 bases lining up with TRBD1. V lost 3 bases to trimming and J lost 6 bases; unmatched junction nucleotides: 3. The CDR3 consists of 15 residues. Looked up from germline, CDR1 is SEHNR and CDR2 is FQNEAQ (reference sequence). This CDR3 is CASSLLGQGDEKLFF. The CDR3 region has the DNA TGTGCCAGCAGCTTGTTGGGACAGGGGGATGAAAAACTGTTTTTT.

The rearrangement joins TRBV20-1 to TRBJ2-4; tentative D call: TRBD2 (7 bases). Germline V lookup: CDR1 DFQATT, CDR2 SNEGSKA (reference sequence). The CDR3 extends over 12 amino acids. V lost 8 bases and J lost 6, with 14 bases in between. CDR3 nucleotides: TGCAGTCTTAGGGGGGGCGGAAACATTCAGTACTTC. This codes for CSLRGGGNIQYF.

V is TRBV6-4 and J is TRBJ1-5, with unresolved D. Trimming pared 4 bases from V and 6 bases from J, leaving 13 bases between. Germline values: CDR1 MRHNA, CDR2 SNTAGT. CDR3 length: 14 residues. The CDR3 DNA is TGTGCCAGCAGTGCCCGAGGGTTCGGTCAGCCCCAGCATTTT. This translates into CASSARGFGQPQHF.

The DNA for the CDR3 is TGCAGCGTTGAAGGGGGACAGGGGGGCACAGATACGCAGTATTTT. Residues: CSVEGGQGGTDTQYF. The chain joins TRBV29-1 to TRBJ2-3, with 11 positions matching TRBD1. The CDR3 loop spans 15 amino acids. Per the germline V gene, CDR1 is SQVTM and CDR2 is ANQGSEA. V trimming: 1 base; J trimming: 1 base; junction bases outside the gene matches: 1.

The chain joins TRBV6-5 to TRBJ2-7; 7 bases fit TRBD2. CDR1 is MNHEY and CDR2 is SVGAGI in the germline V gene. Trimming removed 1 base from V and 0 bases from J; junction bases left unmatched: 12. This CDR3 contains 18 residues. The CDR3 DNA reads TGTGCCAGCAGTTACTACCCTCCGGCCGGGGGGAGCTCCTACGAGCAGTACTTC. Residues: CASSYYPPAGGSSYEQYF.

V is TRBV25-1 and J is TRBJ1-1; 10 positions match TRBD1. Germline CDR1 reads MGHDK; CDR2 reads SYGVNS. The CDR3 has 20 residues. J gave up 2 bases and V 2 bases, and 17 bases lay outside the gene matches. CDR3 nucleotide sequence: TGTGCCAGCAGTGAAGACAGGGGGCGAAAACTGCCTCCTTTAAACACTGAAGCTTTCTTT. It encodes CASSEDRGRKLPPLNTEAFF.

Comments on this clonotype: Germline is not matched at one junction end, which may reflect a read error. The chain has TRBV6-5 and TRBJ2-1, with TRBD2 matching over 9 bases. The CDR3 covers 17 residues. Germline CDR1 is MNHEY and CDR2 is SVGAGI. DNA of the CDR3: TGTGCCAACAGTTACTCGGGCGGGGGGGCTTCGTACAATGAGCAGTTCTTC. Its translation: CANSYSGGGASYNEQFF.

The chain employs TRBV12-3 or TRBV12-4 and TRBJ2-1; 11 nucleotides align to TRBD2. V lost 6 bases and J lost 6; bases outside the gene matches: 7. The CDR3 has 15 residues. The CDR3 DNA reads TGTGCCAGCAGCAAACTAGCGGGGGACCGCAATGAGCAGTTCTTC. Residues: CASSKLAGDRNEQFF.